What follows are 18 T cell receptor beta chains derived from one specimen sequenced in a study of CD8 T cells in Susac syndrome. cDNA came from about 0.5 to 1 ug RNA primed by random hexamers. From the immunoSEQ multiplex PCR reads, TCRdb called clonotypes with MiXCR, one entry per CDR3 protein. The table records some 26,000 distinct CDR3 sequences, 90% to 95% of them present only once. The sample comprised CD8+ T cells from PBMCs. These receptor sequences come from a human donor in good health.

The chain recombines TRBV10-2 with TRBJ1-1, with a weak D call TRBD1 (6 bases). CDR1 WSHSY and CDR2 SAAADI come from the germline V gene. V shed 6 bases and J shed 0 bases, with 11 bases lying between them. The CDR3 length is 14 residues. CDR3 residues: CASSRTALNTEAFF. The CDR3 nucleotides are TGCGCCAGCAGCCGGACAGCCTTGAACACTGAAGCTTTCTTT.

This chain joins TRBV7-6 and TRBJ1-1; D remains unclear. V lost 4 bases to trimming and J lost 5 bases, with 11 bases between them. This CDR3 contains 13 residues. Germline values: CDR1 SGHVS, CDR2 FNYEAQ. The CDR3 spells CASSSHRGTEAFF. The DNA of the CDR3 is TGTGCCAGCAGCTCTCACCGGGGTACTGAAGCTTTCTTT.

The chain couples TRBV11-3 to TRBJ2-3; D is possibly TRBD2 (5 bases). The length of the CDR3 is 17 residues. V was trimmed by 0 bases and J by 1 base, leaving 14 bases between them. Germline-derived CDR1 and CDR2 are SGHNT and YENEEA. Here the CDR3 reads CASSLDRGGAGTDTQYF. The CDR3 region has the DNA TGTGCCAGCAGCTTAGATCGAGGAGGCGCCGGCACAGATACGCAGTATTTT.

The genes are TRBV7-9 and TRBJ2-7, with 7 bases that match TRBD2. Losses at the gene ends were 5 bases for V and 4 bases for J; bases not matched to a gene: 14. CDR3 length: 16 amino acids. Germline V gene data show CDR1 as SEHNR and CDR2 as FQNEAQ (reference sequence). CDR3: CASSPRGTTTWYEQYF. The CDR3 nucleotides read TGTGCCAGCAGCCCTCGGGGGACTACGACCTGGTACGAGCAGTACTTC.

The J gene is TRBJ1-1, the V gene TRBV5-6; 7 bases line up with TRBD1. The junction had 3 bases not matched to a gene; V was cut back by 1 base and J by 0 bases. The CDR3 length is 15 residues. CDR1 and CDR2 (germline): SGHDT, YYEEEE. In DNA form, the CDR3 reads TGTGCCAGCAGCTTGTACAGGGGTATGAACACTGAAGCTTTCTTT. It translates to CASSLYRGMNTEAFF.

This chain links TRBV19 with TRBJ2-1; 9 bases agree with TRBD1. The V and J ends lost 5 bases and 0 bases, in that order; junction bases with no gene match: 5. The CDR3 consists of 16 residues. Germline CDR1 and CDR2: LNHDA and SQIVND (reference sequence). CDR3 sequence: CASSDRGTISYNEQFF. In DNA form, the CDR3 reads TGTGCCAGTAGTGACAGGGGGACAATCTCCTACAATGAGCAGTTCTTC.

The rearrangement uses TRBV7-9 and TRBJ2-5; D not resolved. The CDR3 is made up of 13 amino acids. The germline CDR1 and CDR2 sequences are SEHNR and FQNEAQ (reference sequence). The V end lost 6 bases, the J end lost 2 bases, and 10 bases lay between the germline ends. The CDR3 protein is CASSGPLQETQYF. The CDR3 DNA reads TGTGCCAGCAGTGGACCCCTACAAGAGACCCAGTACTTC.

The V and J genes are TRBV12-3 or TRBV12-4 and TRBJ2-1; the match to TRBD2 covers 11 bases. The CDR3 length is 17 residues. V lost 5 bases to trimming and J lost 7 bases; unmatched junction nucleotides: 13. CDR3 residues: CASSPFGSLAGGNEQFF. CDR3 DNA: TGTGCCAGCAGTCCATTCGGTAGTCTAGCGGGGGGTAATGAGCAGTTCTTC.

The gene calls are TRBV29-1 and TRBJ2-3, with 7 bases that match TRBD1. After removal of 7 bases from V and 4 bases from J, the junction contained 5 bases not matched to a gene. Germline V gene lookup returns CDR1 SQVTM and CDR2 ANQGSEA. CDR3 size: 12 residues. CDR3 sequence (DNA): TGCAGCGGTAGGGGGCGCGCAGATACGCAGTATTTT. It specifies CSGRGRADTQYF.

This clonotype came up once. The chain recombines TRBV9 with TRBJ2-3, with TRBD2 matching over 7 bases. J was trimmed by 6 bases and V by 4 bases; bases with no gene match: 8. The CDR3 covers 14 residues. CDR1 is SGDLS and CDR2 is YYNGEE in the germline V gene. The CDR3 bases are TGTGCCAGCAGCTCTGGCGGGGGTTCGGATACGCAGTATTTT. It encodes CASSSGGGSDTQYF.

This clonotype was seen a single time. The chain employs TRBV20-1 and TRBJ2-7; a possible D gene is TRBD1 (5 bases). Germline values: CDR1 DFQATT, CDR2 SNEGSKA (reference sequence). Trimming stripped 0 bases from V and 3 bases from J, with 15 bases between. The CDR3 is 15 amino acids. The DNA for the CDR3 is TGCAGTGCTAGAGATCTTTACAGGTCCAACTACGAGCAGTACTTC. Translated, it gives CSARDLYRSNYEQYF.

The V call is TRBV7-9, the J call TRBJ1-5; 9 bases are a match to TRBD1. Germline lookup yields CDR1 SEHNR and CDR2 FQNEAQ (reference sequence). Trimming took 1 base from V and 5 from J; bases not matched to a gene: 3. The CDR3 runs to 15 residues. CDR3 sequence reads: CASSLEGQGYQPQHF. The CDR3 region has the DNA TGTGCCAGCAGCTTAGAGGGACAGGGTTATCAGCCCCAGCATTTT.

The chain uses TRBV5-6 and TRBJ1-5, with 8 bases aligning to TRBD1. CDR1 SGHDT and CDR2 YYEEEE come from the germline V gene. The V gene end was trimmed by 4 bases and the J gene end by 6 bases; junction bases not matched to a gene: 12. The CDR3 covers 16 residues. The CDR3 protein is CASSILGGRGRQPQHF. In DNA, the CDR3 is TGTGCCAGCAGCATATTAGGGGGCAGGGGGCGTCAGCCCCAGCATTTT.

Only one count was recorded for this clonotype. This chain uses TRBV21-1 with TRBJ2-7; the table names TRBD1, a call not compared with the DNA. TRBV21-1 is given as a pseudogene. The CDR3 loop spans 14 amino acids. The CDR3 bases are TGTGCCAGCAGACCGGGGCGGAGTCCCTACGAGCAGTACTTC. Amino acids: CASRPGRSPYEQYF.

The rearrangement uses TRBV5-1 and TRBJ1-5; no definite D call. The CDR3 runs 13 residues. V gave up 1 base and J gave up 2 bases, with 4 bases separating them. Germline-derived CDR1 and CDR2 are SGHRS and YFSETQ. The CDR3 protein is CASSLSGNQPQHF. Here the CDR3 DNA reads TGCGCCAGCAGCTTGAGCGGCAATCAGCCCCAGCATTTT.

This clonotype was counted a few times. V usage is TRBV9 and J usage is TRBJ2-3; 10 nucleotides line up with TRBD2. J gave up 1 base and V 3 bases, and 5 bases lay outside the gene matches. CDR1 and CDR2 (germline): SGDLS, YYNGEE. This CDR3 comprises 16 residues. In nucleotides, the CDR3 is TGTGCCAGCAGCGCATCCGGGACTAGCGGCACAGATACGCAGTATTTT. It encodes CASSASGTSGTDTQYF.

J is TRBJ1-2 and V is TRBV29-1; TRBD1 agrees at 10 bases. The ends lost 7 bases at V and 7 bases at J; junction bases unmatched: 12. The CDR3 spans 14 residues. The germline V gene encodes CDR1 SQVTM and CDR2 ANQGSEA. The CDR3 here is CSASISTGGGGYTF. CDR3 nucleotide sequence: TGCAGCGCGTCCATCTCGACAGGGGGCGGTGGCTACACCTTC.

Comment on this clonotype: An end of the junction differs from the germline gene, which may be a read error. CDR3: CASRPITGTGEVFF. CDR3 DNA: TGTGCCAGCAGACCCATCACAGGCACCGGGGAGGTGTTTTTT. V is TRBV12-3 or TRBV12-4 and J is TRBJ2-2; perhaps TRBD2 as D (6 bases). This CDR3 comprises 14 residues.